The next 18 T cell receptor beta chains were all read from a single sample in a study of blood T cells in healthy people across ages. It was with a sample-barcoded 5' primer and a J-beta primer mix that a second PCR of roughly 6 to 11 cycles was run. TCRdb re-derived calls from the 5' RACE reads in MiXCR, one entry per CDR3 protein. This sample has 1.5 million to 2 million distinct CDR3 sequences; roughly 30% occur once, and the top ten carry 6.5% to 8.5%. Source material: blood. The receptors derive from a woman aged 30 to 39 in good health.

The chain recombines TRBV9 with TRBJ1-1, with D hard to call. Trimming took 4 bases from V and 3 from J, leaving 19 bases between them. Germline CDR1 and CDR2: SGDLS and YYNGEE. This CDR3 has 16 residues. As DNA, the CDR3 is TGTGCCAGCAGCTCCACCGGGAGTTTAGGTGACACTGAAGCTTTCTTT. Amino acid sequence: CASSSTGSLGDTEAFF.

For this clonotype: One end of the junction fails to match germline, which may point to a read error. The chain employs TRBV7-2 and TRBJ2-6; D might be TRBD1 (6 bases). The CDR3 has 17 residues. The germline V gene has CDR1 SGHTA and CDR2 FQGNSA. Here the CDR3 reads CASSLTTGYSGANALTF. The CDR3 DNA sequence: TGTGCCAGCAGCTTAACTACAGGGTACTCTGGGGCCAACGCCCTGACTTTC.

This clonotype was counted only a few times. The V call is TRBV6-2 or TRBV6-3, the J call TRBJ2-7, with TRBD2 matching over 8 bases. This CDR3 is 15 amino acids long. J lost 3 bases, V lost 7 bases, and 11 bases had no gene match. The germline V gene has CDR1 MNHEY and CDR2 SVGEGT. The CDR3 is CASNQQAGVDYEQYF. CDR3 nucleotide sequence: TGTGCCAGCAATCAACAAGCGGGAGTGGACTACGAGCAGTACTTC.

Regarding this clonotype: Sequence at one end of the junction differs from germline and may be a read error. This chain uses TRBV7-2 with TRBJ1-6; tentative D call: TRBD1 (5 bases). The CDR3 is 14 amino acids. Germline V CDR1 and CDR2: SGHTA, FQGNSA. CDR3 sequence: CANSLDPTATPLHF. The CDR3 coding sequence is TGTGCCAACAGCTTAGACCCGACAGCGACACCCCTCCACTTT.

This clonotype was seen only a few times. The chain couples TRBV5-1 to TRBJ2-1; TRBD1 matches at 9 bases. CDR1 is SGHRS, CDR2 YFSETQ, per germline. This CDR3 is built from 15 residues. V lost 0 bases and J lost 6; bases outside the gene matches: 4. The chain's CDR3 is CASSLGTGAGNEQFF. For the CDR3, the DNA is TGCGCCAGCAGCTTGGGGACAGGGGCGGGCAATGAGCAGTTCTTC.

This clonotype was recorded a few times. The chain combines TRBV12-3 or TRBV12-4 with TRBJ2-5; possible D gene TRBD1, 5 bases. V lost 5 bases and J lost 4, with 23 bases in between. This CDR3 region has 17 residues. The CDR3 nucleotides read TGTGCCAGCAGTCCACTATACGTGGACACGGCACCAGAGACCCAGTACTTC. Translation: CASSPLYVDTAPETQYF.

The chain uses TRBV7-9 and TRBJ1-3; weak D call: TRBD1 (5 bases). Germline lookup yields CDR1 SEHNR and CDR2 FQNEAQ (reference sequence). CDR3 length: 17 amino acids. V lost 4 bases to trimming and J lost 3 bases, with 19 bases between them. The chain's CDR3 is CASSYEFAETDGNTIYF. The DNA for the CDR3 is TGTGCCAGCAGCTACGAATTCGCAGAGACAGATGGAAACACCATATATTTT.

This clonotype was counted between two and nine times. The chain combines TRBV5-1 with TRBJ2-3; D is ambiguous. Looked up from germline, CDR1 is SGHRS and CDR2 is YFSETQ. The CDR3 has 15 amino acids. V was pared by 0 bases and J by 4 bases, with 12 bases between. The CDR3 DNA is TGCGCCAGCAGCTTGGGCGTTTCCCCAGCAGATACGCAGTATTTT. It codes for CASSLGVSPADTQYF.

This clonotype was seen a few times. The rearrangement links TRBV12-3 or TRBV12-4 to TRBJ2-2; D possibly corresponds to TRBD2 (6 bases). Trimming took off 6 bases at V and 3 bases at J, with 8 bases between the two ends. This CDR3 is built from 13 residues. CDR3 DNA: TGTGCCAGCAGGGGACTCCACACCGGGGAGCTGTTTTTT. Translation: CASRGLHTGELFF.

This clonotype has ten or more counts. This chain uses TRBV27 with TRBJ2-4; D gene ambiguous. Germline lookup yields CDR1 MNHEY and CDR2 SMNVEV (reference sequence). The CDR3 runs 11 residues. Between the trimmed V and J ends, which lost 6 bases and 13 bases, there was a span of 13 bases. Here the CDR3 reads CASSSANVQYF. CDR3 DNA sequence: TGTGCCAGCAGCTCAGCCAACGTCCAGTACTTC.

This clonotype was counted many times. The chain couples TRBV6-4 to TRBJ2-3; unclear D gene. Trimming shortened V by 5 bases and J by 5 bases, and 11 bases separated the two germline ends. The length of the CDR3 is 13 residues. Per the germline V gene, CDR1 is MRHNA and CDR2 is SNTAGT. This CDR3 reads CASSSLWGDTQYF. Here the CDR3 DNA reads TGTGCCAGCAGTTCCCTTTGGGGAGATACGCAGTATTTT.

The genes are TRBV5-1 and TRBJ1-1; TRBD1 agrees at 9 bases. V shed 0 bases, J shed 11 bases, and the junction held 5 bases outside the gene matches. This CDR3 is 13 amino acids long. Germline V CDR1 and CDR2: SGHRS, YFSETQ. DNA for the CDR3: TGCGCCAGCAGCTTGGATGGACAGGGGTCGGCTTTCTTT. Translating gives CASSLDGQGSAFF.

Only a few counts were recorded for this clonotype. The V gene is TRBV20-1, the J gene TRBJ2-7; no definite D call. The CDR3 runs to 13 residues. Germline V CDR1 and CDR2: DFQATT, SNEGSKA (reference sequence). Trimming removed 3 bases at V and 3 bases at J, with 12 bases between. The CDR3 protein is CSASNQNSYEQYF. DNA for the CDR3: TGCAGTGCTAGTAATCAGAATAGCTACGAGCAGTACTTC.

This clonotype was found a few times. The chain recombines TRBV29-1 with TRBJ2-1, with TRBD2 as a possible D gene (7 bases). CDR3 length: 14 residues. CDR1 and CDR2 from the germline V gene are SQVTM and ANQGSEA. The V end lost 6 bases, the J end lost 0 bases, and 12 bases lay between the germline ends. CDR3 protein: CSVRGGLSYNEQFF. The CDR3 DNA is TGCAGCGTACGCGGGGGCCTCTCCTACAATGAGCAGTTCTTC.

This clonotype showed up just a few times. This chain uses TRBV12-3 or TRBV12-4 with TRBJ2-2; 7 positions agree with TRBD2. This CDR3 comprises 15 residues. With 3 bases clipped from V and 5 bases from J, the junction kept 6 bases outside the gene matches. The CDR3 DNA follows: TGTGCCAGCAGTTTCCTAGCGGCAGGGACCGGGGAGCTGTTTTTT. It translates to CASSFLAAGTGELFF.

V and J are TRBV5-1 and TRBJ2-5; 10 bases map to TRBD2. This CDR3 is 16 amino acids long. Trimming cost V 1 base and J 0 bases; bases outside gene matches: 3. The V gene's germline CDR1 is SGHRS and CDR2 YFSETQ. The CDR3 loop reads CASSLLGLADQETQYF. CDR3 sequence (DNA): TGCGCCAGCAGCTTGCTAGGACTAGCGGACCAAGAGACCCAGTACTTC. The complete variable domain, with remaining parts taken from reference TRBV5-1 and TRBJ2-5, reads KAGVTQTPRYLIKTRGQQVTLSCSPISGHRSVSWYQQTPGQGLQFLFEYFSETQRNKGNFPGRFSGRQFSNSRSEMNVSTLELGDSALYLCASSLLGLADQETQYFGPGTRLLVL.

About this clonotype itself: A much larger clone lies one base from this, so it may be a read error. The J gene is TRBJ2-3, the V gene TRBV12-3 or TRBV12-4; D is possibly TRBD1 or TRBD2 (5 bases each). The CDR3 sequence is 15 residues long. Trimming stripped 8 bases from V and 2 bases from J, with 17 bases between. CDR3 sequence: CASGHRDGNTDTQYF. As DNA, the CDR3 is TGTGCCAGCGGCCACCGGGACGGCAACACAGATACGCAGTATTTT.

Notes on this clonotype: One end of the junction is discordant with germline, which a read error may explain. The V gene is TRBV29-1, the J gene TRBJ1-1; no definite D call. The CDR3 has 14 amino acids. Germline V gives CDR1 SQVTM, CDR2 ANQGSEA. The CDR3 sequence: CSVEDLGRVGEVFF. The CDR3, as DNA: TGCAGCGTTGAAGATCTTGGACGCGTCGGTGAAGTTTTCTTT.